The rows below give T cell receptor beta chains drawn from one sample of a study of regulatory T cells in long-lasting Graves disease. MiXCR was run by TCRdb on the multiplex PCR reads, yielding one entry per CDR3 protein. The sample gives about 380,000 distinct CDR3 sequences, 15% to 18% of which show up once; about 20% is in the top ten. The input for sequencing was peripheral blood mononuclear cells (PBMCs), taken at new diagnosis, from a patient treated with antithyroid drugs. All receptors come from a female donor with Graves disease. CDR3s include the opening cysteine and the closing phenylalanine or tryptophan. The D gene is left open where the match is weak. The listing skips clone size in some rows; elsewhere it reads once, few, many or a size class.

v_gene	j_gene	d_gene	abundance	CDR3nt	CDR3aa
TRBV6-1	TRBJ2-7	TRBD1	few	TGTGCCAGCAGCCCCAGGGACAGGGTGGGCCACGAGCAGTACTTC	CASSPRDRVGHEQYF
TRBV28	TRBJ2-3	TRBD1	once	TGTGCCAGCAGTTCTACCGGGACAGGGAGTCTTGCAGATACGCAGTATTTT	CASSSTGTGSLADTQYF
TRBV7-8	TRBJ2-1	TRBD2	many	TGTGCCAGCAGCCCTACGGGGGGTTGGGACAATGAGCAGTTCTTC	CASSPTGGWDNEQFF
TRBV20-1	TRBJ2-2	.	many	TGCAGTGCTAGGGGCGAGCGGAGAGAGGAGCTGTTTTTT	CSARGERREELFF
TRBV2	TRBJ2-1	.	many	TGTGCCAGAGGGGCTGGGGCCTCCTACAATGAGCAGTTCTTC	CARGAGASYNEQFF
TRBV5-1	TRBJ2-2	TRBD1	few	TGCGCCAGCAGCGTGACAGGGATGTTCCACACCGGGGAGCTGTTTTTT	CASSVTGMFHTGELFF
TRBV24-1	TRBJ1-2	.	.	TGTGCCACCAGTGATTTGGTTAGGCGGGGTATTTATGGCTACACCTTC	CATSDLVRRGIYGYTF
TRBV12-3/TRBV12-4	TRBJ1-3	.	few	TGTGCCAGCAGTTTAGCGCTAGGGGGGTCCACCATATATTTT	CASSLALGGSTIYF
TRBV5-1	TRBJ1-1	.	many	TGTGCCAGCAGCTTAAGTGGGGTTGGAACTGAAGCTTTCTTT	CASSLSGVGTEAFF
TRBV9	TRBJ2-5	TRBD2	.	TGTGCCAGCAGCGTAGGAGCGGGGCGAGGAAAAGAGACCCAGTACTTC	CASSVGAGRGKETQYF
TRBV30	TRBJ1-6	.	many	TGTGCCTGGAGTGGTGATTATAATTCACCCCTCCACTTT	CAWSGDYNSPLHF
TRBV4-1	TRBJ1-1	TRBD1	many	TGCGCCAGCAGCCCGACAGGGGGCGCGAACACTGAAGCTTTCTTT	CASSPTGGANTEAFF
TRBV11-3	TRBJ2-1	.	many	TGTGCCAGCAGCCAAGGACAGAAATACAATGAGCAGTTCTTC	CASSQGQKYNEQFF
TRBV7-2	TRBJ1-5	TRBD1	.	TGTGCCAGCAGCTTAGATCAGGGGGCGAGGAGCAATCAGCCCCAGCATTTT	CASSLDQGARSNQPQHF
TRBV29-1	TRBJ2-1	.	.	TGCAGCGTTTCCTTTTGGGGGGCGGGGAATGAGCAGTTCTTC	CSVSFWGAGNEQFF
TRBV7-9	TRBJ1-5	TRBD1	many	TGTGCCAGCAGCTTAGAGTACGGGACAGGGGCACATCAGCCCCAGCATTTT	CASSLEYGTGAHQPQHF
TRBV10-3	TRBJ2-2	TRBD2	few	TGTGCCATCAGTGAGATTGCTAGCGGGAGATCCACCGGGGAGCTGTTTTTT	CAISEIASGRSTGELFF
TRBV2	TRBJ2-3	.	.	TGTGCCAGCAGTTTGGTACCGCGACCACCGGGTGATACGCAGTATTTT	CASSLVPRPPGDTQYF
TRBV20-1	TRBJ1-2	.	many	TGCAGTGCTAGTTGGGAAGGAGGCCCATATGGCTACACCTTC	CSASWEGGPYGYTF
TRBV3-1	TRBJ1-1	.	many	TGTGCCAGCAGCCAACCTAGGGCAGGGGTTCCTGAAGCTTTCTTT	CASSQPRAGVPEAFF
TRBV5-1	TRBJ1-2	TRBD1	.	TGCGCCAGCAGCTCCGGACAGGATGACTATGGCTACACCTTC	CASSSGQDDYGYTF
TRBV2	TRBJ1-4	.	few	TGTGCCAGCAAGCTAGGCGGAGAAAAACTGTTTTTT	CASKLGGEKLFF